The rows below give T cell receptor beta chains drawn from one sample of a study of T cell responses to AZD1222 COVID-19 vaccine. The method was immunoSEQ multiplex PCR; TCRdb's version includes in-frame clones alone and lacks a portion of them. Of 130,000 to 150,000 clones listed, around 90% are singletons. The sample here was peripheral blood, taken on day 0 of AZD1222 vaccination. The receptors derive from an adult in good health. The CDR3 runs from the conserved cysteine through the conserved F or W. The D gene is left open where the match is weak. Size tells how often a clone was seen (once, few, many) or the class of an expanded clone, and some rows leave it out.

V gene	clone size	J gene	D gene	CDR3 protein	CDR3 DNA
TRBV5-5	.	TRBJ1-4	.	CASSSQDVTNEKLFF	TGTGCCAGCAGCTCTCAGGACGTAACTAATGAAAAACTGTTTTTT
TRBV7-2	.	TRBJ1-4	.	CASSLVESEKLFF	TGTGCCAGCAGCTTAGTAGAATCAGAAAAACTGTTTTTT
TRBV5-6	.	TRBJ2-1	TRBD2	CASSGKTSGRRYEQFF	TGTGCCAGCAGCGGAAAGACTAGCGGCCGAAGGTATGAGCAGTTCTTC
TRBV4-1	.	TRBJ1-2	.	CASSLGSANYGYTF	TGCGCCAGCAGCCTCGGCTCGGCGAACTATGGCTACACCTTC
TRBV5-4	.	TRBJ2-6	.	CASSSGGSGGANVLTF	TGTGCCAGCAGTTCTGGGGGCAGCGGTGGGGCCAACGTCCTGACTTTC
TRBV7-2	once	TRBJ1-2	.	CASSLVGGESAGYTF	TGTGCCAGCAGCTTAGTTGGGGGGGAGTCGGCCGGCTACACCTTC
TRBV6-2/TRBV6-3	once	TRBJ2-3	TRBD2	CASSYIPTSGGVIPDTQYF	TGTGCCAGCAGTTACATCCCGACTAGCGGGGGGGTTATCCCCGATACGCAGTATTTT
TRBV19	.	TRBJ2-7	.	CATATDSSYEQYF	TGTGCCACCGCGACGGACAGCTCCTACGAGCAGTACTTC
TRBV7-8	once	TRBJ1-6	.	CASSSSDRAYNSPLHF	TGTGCCAGCAGCTCTTCTGACCGCGCCTATAATTCACCCCTCCACTTT
TRBV29-1	.	TRBJ1-4	TRBD1	CSVGQGGEKLFF	TGCAGCGTCGGACAGGGGGGTGAAAAACTGTTTTTT
TRBV10-3	once	TRBJ2-6	.	CAISESEKSGANVLTF	TGTGCCATCAGTGAGTCGGAGAAGTCTGGGGCCAACGTCCTGACTTTC
TRBV6-6	.	TRBJ2-2	.	CASSYPGGLNTGELFF	TGTGCCAGCAGTTACCCAGGGGGACTTAACACCGGGGAGCTGTTTTTT
TRBV6-5	.	TRBJ2-1	.	CASSSGLGSEQFF	TGTGCCAGCAGTTCAGGACTGGGCAGTGAGCAGTTCTTC
TRBV28	.	TRBJ1-2	TRBD1	CASRNRGRDGYTF	TGTGCCAGCAGGAATAGGGGGCGCGATGGCTACACCTTC
TRBV5-1	once	TRBJ2-7	.	CASSNLDSPSSYEQYF	TGCGCCAGCAGCAACCTCGACAGCCCGAGCTCCTACGAGCAGTACTTC
TRBV4-2	.	TRBJ2-4	.	CASSQVATLAKNIQYF	TGTGCCAGCAGCCAAGTAGCCACTTTAGCCAAAAACATTCAGTACTTC
TRBV6-4	once	TRBJ1-5	TRBD1	CALPQSGTGGSPQHF	TGTGCCCTCCCTCAATCCGGGACAGGGGGCAGCCCCCAGCATTTT
TRBV2	.	TRBJ2-5	.	CASSGQGLGWETQYF	TGTGCCAGCAGTGGCCAGGGATTAGGCTGGGAGACCCAGTACTTC
TRBV5-1	.	TRBJ2-1	.	CASSAWTAHNEQFF	TGCGCCAGCAGCGCTTGGACAGCTCACAATGAGCAGTTCTTC
TRBV19	.	TRBJ2-5	.	CARAPGRNLKTQYF	TGTGCCAGGGCCCCGGGACGGAATTTGAAGACCCAGTACTTC
TRBV18	.	TRBJ2-3	.	CASSPPGLGTDTQYF	TGTGCCAGCTCACCACCAGGGTTGGGGACAGATACGCAGTATTTT
TRBV12-5	.	TRBJ1-5	.	CASRPGPYSNQPQHF	TGTGCTAGTAGGCCAGGGCCGTATAGCAATCAGCCCCAGCATTTT
TRBV7-9	.	TRBJ2-7	TRBD1	CASSSSRDRVYEQYF	TGTGCCAGCAGCTCCAGCCGGGACAGGGTCTACGAGCAGTACTTC
TRBV7-8	.	TRBJ2-1	.	CASSQTFSEQFF	TGTGCCAGCAGCCAGACATTCAGTGAGCAGTTCTTC
TRBV4-1	.	TRBJ1-5	.	CASSQEATGNQPQHF	TGCGCCAGCAGCCAAGAGGCGACAGGAAATCAGCCCCAGCATTTT
TRBV27	.	TRBJ1-1	.	CASGTAIGAFF	TGTGCCAGTGGGACGGCGATTGGAGCTTTCTTT
TRBV11-1	.	TRBJ2-3	.	CASSGDTQYF	TGTGCCAGCAGCGGCGATACGCAGTATTTT
TRBV24-1	once	TRBJ2-7	TRBD2	CATSRGGSSYEQYF	TGTGCCACCAGTCGGGGGGGAAGTTCCTACGAGCAGTACTTC
TRBV10-3	.	TRBJ1-1	.	CAISGSEGREAEAFF	TGTGCCATCAGTGGAAGCGAGGGGAGGGAGGCTGAAGCTTTCTTT
TRBV4-2	.	TRBJ2-7	TRBD1	CASSRAREPDRGRSEQYF	TGTGCCAGCAGCCGGGCACGGGAACCTGACAGGGGCCGGAGCGAGCAGTACTTC
TRBV19	.	TRBJ2-1	.	CASSMVRGRGSEQFF	TGTGCCAGTAGTATGGTCAGGGGACGGGGTAGTGAGCAGTTCTTC
TRBV7-9	.	TRBJ2-7	.	CASSSGGRASFGEQYF	TGTGCCAGCAGCTCCGGGGGCAGGGCTAGTTTCGGCGAGCAGTACTTC
TRBV14	.	TRBJ2-4	TRBD2	CASSSSGPRNIQYF	TGTGCCAGCAGCTCTAGCGGCCCCAGAAACATTCAGTACTTC
TRBV7-8	.	TRBJ2-7	.	CASSSGLARPYEQYF	TGTGCCAGCAGCTCCGGGCTGGCGCGCCCATACGAGCAGTACTTC
TRBV9	.	TRBJ2-5	.	CASSVTGKETQYF	TGTGCCAGCAGCGTCACAGGGAAAGAGACCCAGTACTTC
TRBV11-3	.	TRBJ2-3	.	CASSLGSPLGDTQYF	TGTGCCAGCAGCTTAGGTTCGCCTTTAGGAGATACGCAGTATTTT
TRBV2	.	TRBJ1-4	.	CASNTNEKLFF	TGTGCCAGCAACACAAACGAAAAACTGTTTTTT
TRBV7-6	.	TRBJ1-6	.	CASSLALEGGSSPLHF	TGTGCCAGCAGCTTAGCTTTGGAGGGGGGGAGTTCACCCCTCCACTTT
TRBV12-3/TRBV12-4	.	TRBJ1-2	.	CASSFSLSYGYTF	TGTGCCAGCAGTTTTAGCCTATCGTATGGCTACACCTTC
TRBV7-7	.	TRBJ1-1	.	CASSRQENTEAFF	TGTGCTAGCAGTCGCCAAGAGAACACTGAAGCTTTCTTT
TRBV24-1	once	TRBJ2-1	TRBD2	CATSATSGGYNEQFF	TGTGCCACCAGTGCGACTAGCGGAGGCTACAATGAGCAGTTCTTC
TRBV7-6	.	TRBJ2-3	.	CASSPATRSTDTQYF	TGTGCCAGCAGCCCCGCGACTAGGAGCACAGATACGCAGTATTTT
TRBV11-1	.	TRBJ2-7	TRBD1	CASSHPGQNYEQYF	TGTGCCAGCAGCCATCCGGGACAGAACTACGAGCAGTACTTC
TRBV11-2	.	TRBJ1-5	.	CASSLDGRGNQPQHF	TGTGCCAGCAGCTTAGACGGAAGGGGCAATCAGCCCCAGCATTTT
TRBV10-3	.	TRBJ1-1	.	CAISEGAGVGAFF	TGTGCCATCAGTGAAGGGGCGGGCGTTGGAGCTTTCTTT
TRBV2	once	TRBJ2-2	.	CASTGNTGELFF	TGTGCCAGCACGGGGAACACCGGGGAGCTGTTTTTT
TRBV5-5	.	TRBJ2-6	.	CASSLSAHSGANVLTF	TGTGCCAGCAGCTTGTCGGCGCACTCTGGGGCCAACGTCCTGACTTTC
TRBV19	.	TRBJ1-2	.	CASSGRQDPPYGYTF	TGTGCCAGTAGTGGCCGACAGGACCCCCCATATGGCTACACCTTC
TRBV28	.	TRBJ1-1	.	CASRGNTEAFF	TGTGCCAGCAGGGGGAACACTGAAGCTTTCTTT
TRBV4-3	.	TRBJ1-3	.	CASSHSTGTSGNTIYF	TGCGCCAGCAGCCATTCAACAGGGACCTCTGGAAACACCATATATTTT
TRBV7-2	.	TRBJ2-2	TRBD2	CASTTGGTTGELFF	TGTGCCAGCACCACGGGAGGGACGACCGGGGAGCTGTTTTTT
TRBV19	.	TRBJ1-1	.	CASRHTSEAFF	TGTGCCAGTAGACACACAAGTGAAGCTTTCTTT
TRBV19	.	TRBJ2-1	.	CASSSPARRRHEQFF	TGTGCCAGTAGTAGTCCCGCGAGACGGCGCCATGAGCAGTTCTTC
TRBV18	.	TRBJ2-7	TRBD2	CASSLAGDSYEQYF	TGTGCCAGCTCACTAGCGGGGGACTCCTACGAGCAGTACTTC
TRBV7-9	.	TRBJ1-1	.	CASSKTEDNTEAFF	TGTGCCAGCAGCAAGACAGAGGATAACACTGAAGCTTTCTTT
TRBV5-6	.	TRBJ2-3	.	CASSLESTDTQYF	TGTGCCAGCAGCTTGGAGAGCACAGATACGCAGTATTTT
TRBV11-2	.	TRBJ1-2	TRBD1	CASSLDGTGNYGYTF	TGTGCCAGCAGCTTAGACGGGACAGGAAACTATGGCTACACCTTC